The rows below give T cell receptor beta chains drawn from one sample of a study of T cells after yellow fever vaccination. TCRdb processed the 5' RACE reads anew with MiXCR; each CDR3 protein has one entry. The sample carries just under 600,000 distinct CDR3 sequences, roughly 13% recorded once. The source material was PBMCs, sampled on the day of the yellow fever booster vaccination. The receptors come from a man aged 25-45 years who received the YFV17D yellow fever vaccine. Each CDR3 is given with its conserved first and last residue. A D gene is named only where the DNA matches it firmly. The listing skips clone size in some rows; elsewhere it reads once, few, many or a size class.

d_call v_call clone_size cdr3_aa
TRBD2 TRBV10-3 few CAISESSGMGNEQFF
- TRBV6-2/TRBV6-3 - CASSYAEIYEQYF
TRBD2 TRBV10-3 few CAISVAGGDYNEQFF
TRBD2 TRBV12-3/TRBV12-4 - CASAGLAGQDTQYF
- TRBV5-1 few CASTTSDSYEQYF
TRBD1 TRBV28 - CASRRDRGWDEQYF
- TRBV7-2 many CASSLNQLLIPTSTDTQYF
TRBD1 TRBV7-3 - CASSPGQVTDTQYF
- TRBV12-3/TRBV12-4 many CASIPGSSGPGELFF
TRBD1 TRBV19 - CATPPRDRRDSNQPQHF
- TRBV20-1 - CSTKDGTSYEQYF
- TRBV4-3 few CASSQDPQVDYGYTF
TRBD1 TRBV3-1 few CASSQEPRAGGGRVGYTF
TRBD2 TRBV12-3/TRBV12-4 - CASSASGAGYEQYF
TRBD2 TRBV29-1 few CSVELAGGTDTQYF
- TRBV20-1 - CSAINRDSYNEQFF
- TRBV6-1 - CAHGGQFTDTQYF
- TRBV7-2 - CASKNTAATGELFF
- TRBV5-6 few CASSFVDTPYNEQFF
- TRBV7-8 - CASSLDQGGEQYF
- TRBV11-2 - CASSLGLRGAPGYTF
- TRBV21-1 few CASSLPEQGAKTEAFF
TRBD1 TRBV29-1 - CSVERQGRRQTQYF
TRBD2 TRBV18 - CASSPPSSGSVNTQYF
TRBD1 TRBV7-6 - CASSAGQEETQYF
- TRBV18 few CASSPSRGTDTQYF
TRBD2 TRBV12-3/TRBV12-4 - CASSFRSGPSGGSDTQYF
- TRBV18 - CASSPREGDEAFF
TRBD2 TRBV6-2/TRBV6-3 - CASSYSKGWYSSGTLNEQFF
- TRBV7-6 - CASSRTDNSNQPQHF
TRBD1 TRBV29-1 few CSVVGGTGAGELFF
- TRBV5-1 many CASSLAGYTGELFF
TRBD2 TRBV5-1 few CASSLELRGTDTQYF
- TRBV10-3 few CAISREGDTQYF
- TRBV7-2 - CASSLGAGLGGELFF
TRBD1 TRBV6-2/TRBV6-3 few CASSIQQGTGTQYF
- TRBV5-1 many CASTQAETQYF
TRBD2 TRBV25-1 few CASSESGLAGADTQYF
- TRBV28 few CASRTRWTDTQYF
- TRBV5-5 - CASSSSGASAELWQYF
- TRBV23-1 few CASSPSEYQETQYF
- TRBV6-5 few CASRAPNQPQHF
- TRBV4-1 few CASSRKMDQPQHF
- TRBV11-1 few CASTPRERGGNEQFF
TRBD2 TRBV7-2 - CASSSTSVTELFF
TRBD1 TRBV12-3/TRBV12-4 few CANTAGTGSTDTQYF
TRBD2 TRBV6-1 many CASSGYSLADYNEQFF
- TRBV28 few CASSPNGVDEQFF
TRBD1 TRBV4-2 many CASSLDRGGETQYF
TRBD2 TRBV4-2 few CASSPASGGYGEQYF
- TRBV5-1 - CASSLGEGGGGNNEQFF
- TRBV10-3 few CAISESGTNGYTF
TRBD1 TRBV9 - CASSAGGSETQYF
- TRBV11-2 few CASRPFSRETQYF
TRBD2 TRBV27 few CASSWTPGLAGGYTDTQYF
- TRBV5-5 - CASSLEGQAGNTIYF
- TRBV30 many CAWSGILATNEKLFF
TRBD2 TRBV12-3/TRBV12-4 - CASTLSSGPWETQYF
TRBD1 TRBV29-1 few CSARTGSFETQYF
- TRBV7-2 - CASSLGRFDEQYF